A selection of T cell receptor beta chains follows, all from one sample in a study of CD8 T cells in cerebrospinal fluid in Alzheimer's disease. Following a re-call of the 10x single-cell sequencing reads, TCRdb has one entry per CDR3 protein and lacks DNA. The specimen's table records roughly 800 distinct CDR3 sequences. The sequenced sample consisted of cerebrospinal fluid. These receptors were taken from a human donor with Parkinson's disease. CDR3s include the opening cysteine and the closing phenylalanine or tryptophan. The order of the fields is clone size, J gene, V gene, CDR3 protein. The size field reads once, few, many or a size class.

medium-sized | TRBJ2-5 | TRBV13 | CASTLGRLRETQYF
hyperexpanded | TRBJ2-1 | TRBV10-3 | CAISESEDTKQFF
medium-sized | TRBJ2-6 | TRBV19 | CASSSLRPSSGANVLTF
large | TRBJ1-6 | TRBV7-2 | CASSPQTGGNSPLHF
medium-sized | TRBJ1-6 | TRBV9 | CASSAGGAYSPLHF
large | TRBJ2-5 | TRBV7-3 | CASSLNSGEHETQYF
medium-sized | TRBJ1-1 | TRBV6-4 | CASSPTGNTEAFF
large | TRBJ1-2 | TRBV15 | CATSREGTGIYGYTF
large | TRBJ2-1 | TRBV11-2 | CASSLSPTGRDEQFF
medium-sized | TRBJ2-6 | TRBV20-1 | CSASPPTLQGFGANVLTF
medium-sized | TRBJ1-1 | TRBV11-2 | CASRSGTGSAEAFF